Shown below are 17 T cell receptor beta chains from a single sample sequenced in a study of siplizumab effects on memory and regulatory T cells. Sequencing was performed with immunoSEQ multiplex PCR; in TCRdb, only in-frame clones are kept and a portion is missing. The table records 65,000 to 90,000 clones, 93% of them present only once. Source material: CD8+ T cells sorted from blood. These receptors were taken from a human donor in good health.

CDR3 amino acids: CASSVGAISGNTIYF. In DNA, the CDR3 is TGTGCCAGCAGCGTCGGGGCTATCTCTGGAAACACCATATATTTT. The chain uses TRBV9 and TRBJ1-3; a possible D gene is TRBD1 (5 bases). The V gene lost 2 bases and the J gene lost 0 bases, with 9 bases spanning the gap. Germline V gene data show CDR1 as SGDLS and CDR2 as YYNGEE. The CDR3 has 15 amino acids.

V is TRBV10-3 and J is TRBJ1-5, with D unclear. This CDR3 contains 11 residues. Trimming took 8 bases from V and 6 from J, leaving 8 bases between them. Germline lookup yields CDR1 ENHRY and CDR2 SYGVKD. The CDR3 here is CAIGPGQPQHF. DNA for the CDR3: TGTGCCATCGGTCCGGGTCAGCCCCAGCATTTT.

The rearrangement joins TRBV29-1 to TRBJ1-3, with 8 bases matching TRBD1. This CDR3 contains 14 residues. V shed 6 bases and J 8 bases; nucleotides not matched to a gene: 12. The germline CDR1 and CDR2 sequences are SQVTM and ANQGSEA. The CDR3 DNA is TGCAGCGTCCAAACCGGGGACAGGTGGGACACCATATATTTT. Protein product: CSVQTGDRWDTIYF.

The rearrangement uses TRBV4-3 and TRBJ1-2, with 10 bases lining up with TRBD1. CDR3 length equals 15 residues. The junction had 6 bases not matched to a gene; V was cut back by 4 bases and J by 4 bases. Germline CDR1 is LGHNA and CDR2 is YSLEER. CDR3 coding DNA: TGCGCCAGCAGCCCCGGGACAGGGGAAGGCTATGGCTACACCTTC. Residues: CASSPGTGEGYGYTF.

This clone appeared once. The chain couples TRBV5-1 to TRBJ2-3; the D is unclear. V lost 0 bases, J lost 4 bases, and 6 bases lay in between. CDR3 length equals 13 residues. Germline V gene lookup returns CDR1 SGHRS and CDR2 YFSETQ. CDR3 coding DNA: TGCGCCAGCAGCTTGGATGGGGCAGATACGCAGTATTTT. Its translation is CASSLDGADTQYF.

V usage is TRBV7-2 and J usage is TRBJ2-4; D is perhaps TRBD2 (6 bases). The germline V and J ends were trimmed by 7 bases and 1 base, with 17 bases remaining between them. Germline V CDR1 and CDR2: SGHTA, FQGNSA. The CDR3 is 16 amino acids. The CDR3 bases are TGTGCCAGCATCTACAAGGGCGGGAAGGCCAAAAACATTCAGTACTTC. It specifies CASIYKGGKAKNIQYF.

The rearrangement uses TRBV7-7 and TRBJ2-2, with 10 positions matching TRBD1. The CDR3 extends over 19 amino acids. J was trimmed by 5 bases and V by 1 base; bases with no gene match: 13. The V gene's germline CDR1 is SSHAT and CDR2 FNYEAQ (reference sequence). The CDR3 reads CASSLEGQLGDRGTGELFF. CDR3 DNA sequence: TGTGCCAGCAGCTTAGAAGGTCAATTGGGGGACAGGGGAACCGGGGAGCTGTTTTTT.

The chain uses TRBV7-9 and TRBJ2-1; D remains unclear. Between the trimmed V and J ends, which lost 3 bases and 10 bases, there was a span of 7 bases. CDR3 length equals 11 residues. Germline lookup yields CDR1 SEHNR and CDR2 FQNEAQ (reference sequence). CDR3 residues: CASSFLAEQFF. CDR3 bases: TGTGCCAGCAGCTTTTTGGCCGAGCAGTTCTTC.

V gene TRBV9 combines with J gene TRBJ2-7; the D call may be TRBD1 or TRBD2 (5 bases each). Per germline, CDR1 SGDLS and CDR2 YYNGEE. The CDR3 length is 14 residues. The V end lost 3 bases, the J end lost 2 bases, and 12 bases lay between the germline ends. The CDR3: CASSAGTGPYEQYF. The CDR3 DNA follows: TGTGCCAGCAGCGCGGGGACGGGGCCCTACGAGCAGTACTTC.

The chain couples TRBV4-2 to TRBJ2-7, with TRBD2 identical over 11 bases. The V and J ends lost 1 base and 1 base, in that order; junction bases with no gene match: 3. Germline V gene lookup returns CDR1 LGHNA and CDR2 YNFKEQ. This CDR3 has 16 amino acids. This CDR3 is CASSQVGTSGSYEQYF. The CDR3 DNA follows: TGTGCCAGCAGCCAAGTAGGGACTAGCGGATCCTACGAGCAGTACTTC.

CDR3 sequence reads: CASSQEVAGGYEQFF. CDR3 nucleotides: TGTGCCAGCAGCCAAGAAGTCGCGGGGGGGTATGAGCAGTTCTTC. The V gene is TRBV4-2, the J gene TRBJ2-1, with 9 bases fitting TRBD2. The CDR3 runs to 15 residues. CDR1 and CDR2 (germline): LGHNA, YNFKEQ. V dropped 0 bases and J dropped 8; count of bases not matched to a gene: 5.

J is TRBJ2-7 and V is TRBV5-4; D not resolved. The V end lost 0 bases, the J end lost 1 base, and 8 bases lay between the germline ends. This CDR3 contains 14 residues. The germline gives CDR1 SGHNT, CDR2 YYREEE (reference sequence). CDR3 sequence reads: CASSLAGSSYEQYF. In DNA, the CDR3 is TGTGCCAGCAGCTTGGCCGGGTCTTCCTACGAGCAGTACTTC. Full variable domain (rest looked up from reference TRBV5-4 and TRBJ2-7): ETGVTQSPTHLIKTRGQQVTLRCSSQSGHNTVSWYQQALGQGPQFIFQYYREEENGRGNFPPRFSGLQFPNYSSELNVNALELDDSALYLCASSLAGSSYEQYFGPGTRLTVT.

This sequence joins TRBV19 and TRBJ2-1; TRBD2 is a possible D gene (6 bases). The germline CDR1 and CDR2 sequences are LNHDA and SQIVND (reference sequence). This CDR3 spans 12 amino acids. The germline V and J ends were trimmed by 8 bases and 7 bases, with 12 bases remaining between them. Here the CDR3 reads CASRYGLNEQFF. CDR3 DNA: TGTGCCAGTCGATATGGACTAAATGAGCAGTTCTTC.

The chain uses TRBV4-1 and TRBJ2-1; TRBD2 might be the D (5 bases). CDR3 length: 13 residues. The germline V and J ends were trimmed by 2 bases and 8 bases, with 10 bases remaining between them. CDR1 is MGHRA and CDR2 is YSYEKL in the germline V gene. The CDR3 region is CASSQRKEDEQFF. Written as DNA, the CDR3 is TGCGCCAGCAGCCAAAGGAAGGAGGATGAGCAGTTCTTC.

J is TRBJ2-7 and V is TRBV5-1; 11 nucleotides agree with TRBD2. V shed 4 bases and J 3 bases; nucleotides not matched to a gene: 3. Per germline, CDR1 SGHRS and CDR2 YFSETQ. CDR3 length: 14 residues. The CDR3 reads CASSVGTSGYEQYF. Written as DNA, the CDR3 is TGCGCCAGCAGCGTAGGGACTAGCGGCTACGAGCAGTACTTC.

The gene calls are TRBV6-4 and TRBJ1-1; perhaps TRBD1 as D (5 bases). From germline, CDR1 is MRHNA and CDR2 SNTAGT. V shed 7 bases and J shed 1 base, with 10 bases lying between them. The CDR3 is made up of 13 amino acids. CDR3 bases: TGTGCCAGCACTAAGACAGAGAACACTGAAGCTTTCTTT. Protein: CASTKTENTEAFF.

The J gene is TRBJ2-6, the V gene TRBV27; D might be TRBD1 or TRBD2, each matching 5 bases. V shed 7 bases and J shed 4 bases, with 17 bases lying between them. The CDR3 runs to 16 residues. Germline CDR1 and CDR2: MNHEY and SMNVEV (reference sequence). CDR3 bases: TGTGCCAGCAATTTGGTGGGACCGAACGGGGCCAACGTCCTGACTTTC. It specifies CASNLVGPNGANVLTF.